This TCR beta chain came from a study of cytomegalovirus exposure and HLA in healthy donors. Study in general: Researchers previously reported finding some 110 million unique TCR beta sequences from some 180 million T cells.

In regard to this clone: Its matching antigen is unknown.

Study-wide findings and caveats: Cytomegalovirus-associated status was assigned to about 150 TCR beta chains. Clonal expansion was found to be greater in HLA-associated TCR beta chains than in equally common others in a later analysis.

This CDR3 has 15 amino acids. Germline CDR1 reads SQVTM; CDR2 reads ANQGSEA. J lost 0 bases, V lost 7 bases, and 9 bases had no gene match. PCR involved 60 Vbeta and 13 Jbeta primers. The data were produced by immunoSEQ multiplex PCR, yet TCRdb's version contains in-frame clones alone and is incomplete. The sample comprises 170,000 or so clones, around 77% of which are singletons, and 1.6% rests with the top ten. The sequence was obtained from a woman in her 30s in good health and CMV-seronegative. The chain has TRBV29-1 and TRBJ2-7; 10 nucleotides match TRBD1. Material: PBMCs. In DNA form, the CDR3 reads TGCAGCGCCCGAGGGGGACAGGGGAGCTCCTACGAGCAGTACTTC. This sequence encodes CSARGGQGSSYEQYF.